This is a list of T cell receptor beta chains from one sample in a study of T cell responses to AZD1222 COVID-19 vaccine. Using immunoSEQ multiplex PCR, the repertoire was profiled, and TCRdb retains in-frame clones only, with some absent. The profile covers around 140,000 clones, with 89% appearing a single time and roughly 6.3% taken by the ten largest. Sequencing was performed on peripheral blood, taken on day 0 of AZD1222 vaccination. The receptors originated from an adult in good health. CDR3s include the opening cysteine and the closing phenylalanine or tryptophan. Each record gives: V gene, J gene, D gene, clone size, CDR3 protein, CDR3 DNA. A D gene is named only where the DNA matches it firmly. Size is stated for part of the rows, as once, few or many counts, or as a class when the clone is expanded.

>TRBV27|TRBJ1-6|TRBD1|.
CASSPHDRADVSPLHF
TGTGCCAGCAGTCCCCATGACAGGGCCGATGTTTCACCCCTCCACTTT
>TRBV18|TRBJ2-7|.|.
CASSDGLGEQYF
TGTGCCAGCTCCGACGGTCTCGGCGAGCAGTACTTC
>TRBV9|TRBJ1-1|.|.
CASSGTSEAFF
TGTGCCAGCAGCGGTACATCTGAAGCTTTCTTT
>TRBV30|TRBJ1-2|.|.
CAGRGRGYGYTF
TGTGCTGGGAGGGGCCGGGGCTATGGCTACACCTTC
>TRBV9|TRBJ2-6|TRBD1|.
CASSPRGPGANVLTF
TGTGCCAGCAGCCCTAGGGGGCCTGGGGCCAACGTCCTGACTTTC
>TRBV30|TRBJ2-1|TRBD2|.
CAWSLSGGGNEQFF
TGTGCCTGGAGCCTTAGCGGGGGGGGAAATGAGCAGTTCTTC
>TRBV5-4|TRBJ1-2|.|.
CASSSGQGGLRYTF
TGTGCCAGCAGCTCGGGCCAAGGGGGGTTGCGCTACACCTTC
>TRBV5-6|TRBJ1-2|.|.
CASSWGAGYTF
TGTGCCAGCAGCTGGGGCGCTGGCTACACCTTC
>TRBV19|TRBJ2-3|TRBD2|few
CASSISRVRGSMDTQYF
TGTGCCAGTAGTATAAGTCGTGTGCGGGGGTCCATGGATACGCAGTATTTT
>TRBV29-1|TRBJ2-7|TRBD2|.
CSVEDTGGYEQYF
TGCAGCGTTGAAGATACGGGGGGCTACGAGCAGTACTTC
>TRBV21-1|TRBJ2-1|.|.
CASSTCLAGGHNYNEQFF
TGTGCCAGCAGCACCTGTCTAGCGGGGGGGCATAATTACAATGAGCAGTTCTTC
>TRBV30|TRBJ1-5|.|.
CAWSPGLEQPQHF
TGTGCCTGGTCACCAGGGCTCGAGCAGCCCCAGCATTTT
>TRBV6-5|TRBJ1-2|TRBD1|.
CATKFTGEIYTF
TGTGCCACCAAATTTACAGGGGAGATCTACACCTTC
>TRBV6-5|TRBJ2-2|TRBD1|.
CASKGRGPSTGELFF
TGTGCCAGCAAGGGCAGGGGGCCTAGCACCGGGGAGCTGTTTTTT
>TRBV6-2/TRBV6-3|TRBJ1-1|.|.
CASSYALNTEAFF
TGTGCCAGCAGTTATGCTTTGAACACTGAAGCTTTCTTT
>TRBV3-1/TRBV3-2|TRBJ1-4|.|.
CASSQAQRNEKLFF
TGTGCCAGCAGCCAAGCACAGCGGAATGAAAAACTGTTTTTT
>TRBV19|TRBJ1-1|.|.
CASSIRSLNTEAFF
TGTGCCAGTAGTATAAGGTCCTTGAACACTGAAGCTTTCTTT
>TRBV30|TRBJ2-7|TRBD1|.
CAGRGAGGLYEQYF
TGTGCCGGTAGGGGGGCAGGGGGCCTCTACGAGCAGTACTTC
>TRBV6-1|TRBJ2-7|.|.
CASSEGGTLYEQYF
TGTGCCAGCAGTGAAGGAGGGACACTTTACGAGCAGTACTTC
>TRBV2|TRBJ1-1|.|.
CASSEEGFLAFF
TGTGCCAGCAGTGAAGAAGGGTTCCTGGCCTTCTTT
>TRBV10-3|TRBJ2-5|TRBD2|.
CATENPTLSGANQETQYF
TGTGCCACCGAGAACCCTACTCTTAGCGGGGCAAACCAAGAGACCCAGTACTTC
>TRBV7-9|TRBJ1-2|TRBD1|.
CASSLGGQNYGYTF
TGTGCCAGCAGCTTAGGGGGACAGAACTATGGCTACACCTTC